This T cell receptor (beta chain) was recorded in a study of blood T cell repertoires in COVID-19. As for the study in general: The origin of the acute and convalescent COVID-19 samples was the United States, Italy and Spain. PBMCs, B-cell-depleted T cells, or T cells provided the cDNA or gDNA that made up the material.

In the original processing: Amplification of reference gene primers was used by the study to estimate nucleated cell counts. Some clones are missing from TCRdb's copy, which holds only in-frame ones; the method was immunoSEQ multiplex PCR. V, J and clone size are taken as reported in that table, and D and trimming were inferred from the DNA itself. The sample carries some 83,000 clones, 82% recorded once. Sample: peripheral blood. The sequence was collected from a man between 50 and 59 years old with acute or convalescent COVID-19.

CDR3 bases: TGTGCCAGCAGGGGAGGAGGGACGGCTAATGAAAAACTGTTTTTT. It translates to CASRGGGTANEKLFF. The V and J genes are TRBV5-6 and TRBJ1-4; a possible D gene is TRBD1 (5 bases). Trimming pared 5 bases from V and 3 bases from J, leaving 14 bases between. CDR1 SGHDT and CDR2 YYEEEE come from the germline V gene. This CDR3 is 15 amino acids long.